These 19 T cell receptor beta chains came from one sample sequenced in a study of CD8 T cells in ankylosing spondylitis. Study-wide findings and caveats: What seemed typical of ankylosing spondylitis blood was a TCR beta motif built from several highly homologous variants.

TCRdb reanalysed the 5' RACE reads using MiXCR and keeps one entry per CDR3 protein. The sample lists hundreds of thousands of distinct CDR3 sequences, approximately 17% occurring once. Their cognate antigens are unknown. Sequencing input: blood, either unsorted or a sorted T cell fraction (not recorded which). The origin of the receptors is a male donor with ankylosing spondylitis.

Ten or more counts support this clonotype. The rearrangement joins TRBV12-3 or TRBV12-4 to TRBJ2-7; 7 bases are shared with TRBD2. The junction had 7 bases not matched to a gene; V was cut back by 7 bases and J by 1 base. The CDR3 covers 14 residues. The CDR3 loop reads CASTRWGGSYEQYF. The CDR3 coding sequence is TGTGCCAGCACGCGGTGGGGGGGTTCCTACGAGCAGTACTTC.

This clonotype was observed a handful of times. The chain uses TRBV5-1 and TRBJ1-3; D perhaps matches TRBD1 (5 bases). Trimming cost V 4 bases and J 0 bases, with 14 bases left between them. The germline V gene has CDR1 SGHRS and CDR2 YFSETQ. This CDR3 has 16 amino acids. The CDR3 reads CASSIREMGSGNTIYF. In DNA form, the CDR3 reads TGCGCCAGCAGCATCAGGGAAATGGGCTCTGGAAACACCATATATTTT.

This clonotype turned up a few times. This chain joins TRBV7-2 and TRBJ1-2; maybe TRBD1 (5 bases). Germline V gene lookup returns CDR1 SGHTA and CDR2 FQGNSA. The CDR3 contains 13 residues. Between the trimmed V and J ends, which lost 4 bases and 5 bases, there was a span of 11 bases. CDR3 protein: CASSSNGAYGYTF. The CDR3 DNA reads TGTGCCAGCAGCTCAAACGGGGCTTATGGCTACACCTTC.

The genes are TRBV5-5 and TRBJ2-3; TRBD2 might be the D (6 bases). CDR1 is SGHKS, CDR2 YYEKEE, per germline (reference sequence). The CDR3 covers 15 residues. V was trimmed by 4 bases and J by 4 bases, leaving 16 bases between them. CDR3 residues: CASSPGAEGPDTQYF. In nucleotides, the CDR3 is TGTGCCAGCAGCCCCGGAGCGGAGGGGCCAGATACGCAGTATTTT.

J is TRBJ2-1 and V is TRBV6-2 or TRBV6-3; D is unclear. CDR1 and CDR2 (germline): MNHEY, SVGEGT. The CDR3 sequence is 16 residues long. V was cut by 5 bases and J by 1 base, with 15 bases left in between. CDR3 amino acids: CASSGLAAPSYNEQFF. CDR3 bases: TGTGCCAGCAGTGGGCTTGCAGCTCCATCCTACAATGAGCAGTTCTTC.

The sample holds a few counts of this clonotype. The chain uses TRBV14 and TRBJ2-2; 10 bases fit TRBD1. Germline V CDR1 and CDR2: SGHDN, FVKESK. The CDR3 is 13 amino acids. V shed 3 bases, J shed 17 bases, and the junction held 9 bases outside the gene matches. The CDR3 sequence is CASSHSRDRGLFF. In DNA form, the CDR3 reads TGTGCCAGCAGCCACAGCCGGGACAGGGGCCTCTTTTTT.

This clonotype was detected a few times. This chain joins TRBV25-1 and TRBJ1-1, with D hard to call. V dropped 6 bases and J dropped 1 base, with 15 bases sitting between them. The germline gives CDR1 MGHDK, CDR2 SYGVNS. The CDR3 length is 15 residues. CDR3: CASSPLQSKNTEAFF. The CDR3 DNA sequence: TGTGCCAGCAGCCCCTTACAGAGCAAGAACACTGAAGCTTTCTTT.

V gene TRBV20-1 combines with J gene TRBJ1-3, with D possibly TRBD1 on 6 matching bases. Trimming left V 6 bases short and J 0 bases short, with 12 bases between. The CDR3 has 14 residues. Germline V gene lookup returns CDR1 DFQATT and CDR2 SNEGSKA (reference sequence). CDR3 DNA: TGCAGTGCCCACAGGGAGCGCTCTGGAAACACCATATATTTT. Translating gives CSAHRERSGNTIYF.

In DNA, the CDR3 is TGTGCCAGCAGCTTATCGGGGAGGGGCTACACCTTC. Its protein product is CASSLSGRGYTF. The rearrangement joins TRBV7-9 to TRBJ1-2; D unclear. This CDR3 contains 12 residues. Per germline, CDR1 SEHNR and CDR2 FQNEAQ (reference sequence). The V end lost 2 bases, the J end lost 8 bases, and 9 bases lay between the germline ends.

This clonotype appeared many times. As DNA, the CDR3 is TGTGCCAGCAGCCAAGTATCGACAGGGGGAGGGCAGCCCCAGCATTTT. It encodes CASSQVSTGGGQPQHF. The chain links TRBV4-2 to TRBJ1-5; the match to TRBD1 covers 9 bases. This CDR3 spans 16 amino acids. CDR1 and CDR2 from the germline V gene are LGHNA and YNFKEQ. J was trimmed by 7 bases and V by 1 base; bases with no gene match: 8.

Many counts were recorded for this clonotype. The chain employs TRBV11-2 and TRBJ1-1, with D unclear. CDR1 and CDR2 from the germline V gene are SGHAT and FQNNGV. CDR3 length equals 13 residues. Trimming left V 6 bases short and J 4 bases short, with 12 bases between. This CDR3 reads CASSSTGSTEAFF. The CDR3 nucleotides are TGTGCCAGCAGTTCCACGGGTTCCACTGAAGCTTTCTTT.

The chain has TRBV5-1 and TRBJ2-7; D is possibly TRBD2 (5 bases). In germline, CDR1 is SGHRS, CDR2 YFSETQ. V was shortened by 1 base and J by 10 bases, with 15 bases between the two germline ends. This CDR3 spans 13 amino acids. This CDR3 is CASSLPTSGSQYF. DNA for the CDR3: TGCGCCAGCAGCTTGCCGACCTCGGGGTCCCAGTACTTC. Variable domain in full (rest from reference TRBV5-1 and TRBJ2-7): KAGVTQTPRYLIKTRGQQVTLSCSPISGHRSVSWYQQTPGQGLQFLFEYFSETQRNKGNFPGRFSGRQFSNSRSEMNVSTLELGDSALYLCASSLPTSGSQYFGPGTRLTVT.

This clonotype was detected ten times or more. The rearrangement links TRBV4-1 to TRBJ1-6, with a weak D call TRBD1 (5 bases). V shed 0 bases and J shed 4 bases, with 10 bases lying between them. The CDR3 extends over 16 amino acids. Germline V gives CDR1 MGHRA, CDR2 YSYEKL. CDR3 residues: CASSQDIPGYNSPLHF. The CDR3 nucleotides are TGCGCCAGCAGCCAAGATATACCAGGGTATAATTCACCCCTCCACTTT.

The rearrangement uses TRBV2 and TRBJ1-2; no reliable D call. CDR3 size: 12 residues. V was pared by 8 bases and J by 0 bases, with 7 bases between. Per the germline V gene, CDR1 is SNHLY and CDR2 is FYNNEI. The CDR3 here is CASLGSNYGYTF. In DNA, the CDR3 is TGTGCCAGCCTAGGGTCTAACTATGGCTACACCTTC.

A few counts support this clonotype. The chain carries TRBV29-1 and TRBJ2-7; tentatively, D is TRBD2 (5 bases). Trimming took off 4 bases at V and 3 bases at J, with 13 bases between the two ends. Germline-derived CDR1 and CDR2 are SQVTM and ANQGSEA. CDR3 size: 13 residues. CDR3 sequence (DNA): TGCAGCGTTGGAGCGGACGACCGCTACGAGCAGTACTTC. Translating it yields CSVGADDRYEQYF.

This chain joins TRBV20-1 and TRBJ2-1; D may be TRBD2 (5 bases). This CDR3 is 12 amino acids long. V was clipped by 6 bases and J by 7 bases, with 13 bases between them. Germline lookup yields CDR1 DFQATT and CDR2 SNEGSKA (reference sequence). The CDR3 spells CSAETTRNEQFF. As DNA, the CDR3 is TGCAGTGCCGAGACTACACGTAATGAGCAGTTCTTC.

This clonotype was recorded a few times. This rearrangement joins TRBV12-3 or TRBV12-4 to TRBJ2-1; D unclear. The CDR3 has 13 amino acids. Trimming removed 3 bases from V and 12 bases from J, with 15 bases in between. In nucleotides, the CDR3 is TGTGCCAGCAGTTTCGCGGTGGCCCTGTTGCAGTTCTTC. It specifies CASSFAVALLQFF.

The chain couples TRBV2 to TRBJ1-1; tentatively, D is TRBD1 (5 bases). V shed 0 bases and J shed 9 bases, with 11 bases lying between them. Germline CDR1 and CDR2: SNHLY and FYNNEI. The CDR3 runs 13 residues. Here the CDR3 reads CASSEAGTSKAFF. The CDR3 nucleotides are TGTGCCAGCAGTGAAGCAGGGACTTCCAAAGCTTTCTTT.

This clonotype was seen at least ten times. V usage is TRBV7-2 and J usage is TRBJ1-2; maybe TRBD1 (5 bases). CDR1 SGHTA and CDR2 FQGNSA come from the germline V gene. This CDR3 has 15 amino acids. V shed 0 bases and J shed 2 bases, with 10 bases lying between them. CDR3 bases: TGTGCCAGCAGCTTAGCGGCAGGGAACAACTATGGCTACACCTTC. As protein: CASSLAAGNNYGYTF.